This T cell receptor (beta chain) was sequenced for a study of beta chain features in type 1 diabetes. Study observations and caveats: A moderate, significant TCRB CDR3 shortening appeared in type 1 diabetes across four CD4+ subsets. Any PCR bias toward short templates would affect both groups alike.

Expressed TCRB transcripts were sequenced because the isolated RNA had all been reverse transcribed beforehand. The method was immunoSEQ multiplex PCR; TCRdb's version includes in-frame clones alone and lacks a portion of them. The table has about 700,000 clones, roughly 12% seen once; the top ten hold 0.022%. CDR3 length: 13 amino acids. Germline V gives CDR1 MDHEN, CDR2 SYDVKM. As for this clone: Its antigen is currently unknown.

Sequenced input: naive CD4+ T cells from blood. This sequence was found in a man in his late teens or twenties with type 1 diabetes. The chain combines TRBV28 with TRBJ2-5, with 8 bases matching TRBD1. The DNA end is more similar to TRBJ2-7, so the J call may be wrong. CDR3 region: CASFGGQDYEQYF. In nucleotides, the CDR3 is TGTGCCAGCTTCGGGGGACAGGACTACGAGCAGTACTTC.